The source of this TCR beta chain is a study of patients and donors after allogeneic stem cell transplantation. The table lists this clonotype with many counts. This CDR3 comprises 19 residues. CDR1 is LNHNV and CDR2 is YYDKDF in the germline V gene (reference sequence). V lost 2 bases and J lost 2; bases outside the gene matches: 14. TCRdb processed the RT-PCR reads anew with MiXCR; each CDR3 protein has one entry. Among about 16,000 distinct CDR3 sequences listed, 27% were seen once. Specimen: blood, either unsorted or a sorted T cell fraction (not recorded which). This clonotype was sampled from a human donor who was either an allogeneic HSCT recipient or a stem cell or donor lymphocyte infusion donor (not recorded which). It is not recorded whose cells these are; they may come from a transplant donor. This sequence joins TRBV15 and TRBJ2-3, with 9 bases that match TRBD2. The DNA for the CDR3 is TGTGCCACCAGCAGAACTCCTATTGGCGGGGGGGGATTCACAGATACGCAGTATTTT. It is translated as CATSRTPIGGGGFTDTQYF.